This T cell receptor beta chain was captured by sequencing in a study of T cells in tumors after PD-1 blockade. Whole-study context: Patients received pembrolizumab 200 mg every 3 weeks or cemiplimab 350 mg every 2 weeks.

J lost 6 bases, V lost 1 base, and 0 bases had no gene match. The V gene's germline CDR1 is MNHNY and CDR2 SVGAGI (reference sequence). This CDR3 spans 14 amino acids. This clone has a handful of counts. What it recognizes is unknown. General study points: Roughly 42% of tumor TCR clonotypes were also found in blood.

The repertoire was sequenced with immunoSEQ multiplex PCR; TCRdb's copy has only in-frame clones and lacks some. The profile covers 50,000 to 75,000 clones, with about 74% appearing a single time and around 5% taken by the ten largest. The sequence was collected from a human donor with basal cell carcinoma. The genes are TRBV6-6 and TRBJ1-6; 7 positions match TRBD1. This material consisted of PBMCs, taken after anti-PD-1 treatment. This CDR3 reads CASSYWDSNSPLHF. As DNA, the CDR3 is TGTGCCAGCAGTTACTGGGACAGTAATTCACCCCTCCACTTT.